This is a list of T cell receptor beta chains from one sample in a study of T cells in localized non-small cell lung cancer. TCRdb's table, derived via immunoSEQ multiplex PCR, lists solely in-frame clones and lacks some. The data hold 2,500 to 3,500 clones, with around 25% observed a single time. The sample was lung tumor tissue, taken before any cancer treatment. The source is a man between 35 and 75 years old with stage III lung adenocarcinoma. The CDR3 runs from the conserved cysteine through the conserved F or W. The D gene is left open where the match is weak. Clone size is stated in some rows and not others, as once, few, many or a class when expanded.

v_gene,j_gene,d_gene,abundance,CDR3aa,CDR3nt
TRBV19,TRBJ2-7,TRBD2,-,CASSTGSGTYEQYF,TGTGCCAGTAGCACGGGTAGCGGGACCTACGAGCAGTACTTC
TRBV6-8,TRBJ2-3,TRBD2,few,CASSQLILGLAGDTQYF,TGTGCCAGCAGCCAACTTATATTAGGACTAGCAGGAGATACGCAGTATTTT
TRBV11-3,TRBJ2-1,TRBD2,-,CASSWGGTGSYNEQFF,TGTGCCAGCAGCTGGGGGGGGACCGGATCCTACAATGAGCAGTTCTTC
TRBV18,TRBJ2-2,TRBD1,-,CASSPGTGTNTGELFF,TGTGCCAGCTCTCCCGGGACAGGGACCAACACCGGGGAGCTGTTTTTT
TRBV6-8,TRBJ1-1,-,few,CASRRDGSNTEAFF,TGTGCCAGCAGAAGAGACGGCTCGAACACTGAAGCTTTCTTT
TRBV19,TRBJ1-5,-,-,CASSIYPVSNQPQHF,TGTGCCAGTAGTATCTACCCTGTTAGCAATCAGCCCCAGCATTTT
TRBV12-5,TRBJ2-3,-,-,CASSRTESTQYF,TGTGCCAGCTCCCGCACGGAGAGTACGCAGTATTTT
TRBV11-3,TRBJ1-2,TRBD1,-,CASSQGKGASIGYTF,TGTGCCAGCAGCCAAGGCAAGGGGGCCTCGATCGGCTACACCTTC
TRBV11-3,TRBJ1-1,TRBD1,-,CASSLLAGTGESKTEAFF,TGTGCCAGCAGCTTACTCGCCGGGACAGGGGAGAGTAAAACTGAAGCTTTCTTT
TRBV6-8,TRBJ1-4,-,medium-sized,CASSYGRFNEKLFF,TGTGCCAGCAGTTACGGCAGATTTAATGAAAAACTGTTTTTT
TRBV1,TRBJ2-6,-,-,CASSQDTGGTGANVLTF,TGCGCCAGCAGCCAAGATACTGGGGGTACTGGGGCCAACGTCCTGACTTTC
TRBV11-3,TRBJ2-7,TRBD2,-,CASSLGGGRYEQYF,TGTGCCAGCAGCTTAGGCGGGGGGCGCTACGAGCAGTACTTC
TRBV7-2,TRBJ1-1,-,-,CASLADMNTEAFF,TGTGCCAGCCTAGCAGACATGAACACTGAAGCTTTCTTT
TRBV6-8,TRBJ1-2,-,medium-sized,CASSYLGSPSDGYTF,TGTGCCAGCAGTTACCTCGGCTCCCCCAGCGATGGCTACACCTTC
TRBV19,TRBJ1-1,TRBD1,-,CASSRTGGANTEAFF,TGTGCCAGTAGTAGGACAGGGGGCGCGAACACTGAAGCTTTCTTT
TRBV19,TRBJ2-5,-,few,CASSTRDRNQETQYF,TGTGCCAGTAGTACTCGAGACAGAAACCAAGAGACCCAGTACTTC
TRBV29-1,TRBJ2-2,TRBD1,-,CSVSLTGDTGELFF,TGCAGCGTTTCGTTGACAGGGGACACCGGGGAGCTGTTTTTT
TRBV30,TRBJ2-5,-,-,CAWSVVRPETQYF,TGTGCCTGGAGTGTAGTCAGACCAGAGACCCAGTACTTC
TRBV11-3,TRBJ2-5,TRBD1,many,CASSFGTDSQETQYF,TGTGCCAGCAGCTTCGGGACAGATTCCCAAGAGACCCAGTACTTC
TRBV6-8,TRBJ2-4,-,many,CASSGQLGNIQYF,TGTGCCAGCAGTGGACAGCTGGGGAACATTCAGTACTTC
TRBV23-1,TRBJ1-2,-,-,CASSLGHVYGYTF,TGCGCCAGCAGCTTGGGACACGTCTATGGCTACACCTTC
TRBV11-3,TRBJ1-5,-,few,CASQDVNSNQPQHF,TGTGCCAGCCAGGACGTAAATAGCAATCAGCCCCAGCATTTT
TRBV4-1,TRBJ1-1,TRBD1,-,CASSPKGDRVNTEAFF,TGCGCCAGCAGCCCCAAGGGGGACAGGGTGAACACTGAAGCTTTCTTT
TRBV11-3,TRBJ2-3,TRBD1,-,CASSEGASTDTQYF,TGTGCCAGCAGCGAGGGGGCTAGCACAGATACGCAGTATTTT
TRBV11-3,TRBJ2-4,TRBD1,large,CASSLGQGAGIVGNIQYF,TGTGCCAGCAGCTTAGGGCAGGGGGCAGGTATCGTGGGAAACATTCAGTACTTC
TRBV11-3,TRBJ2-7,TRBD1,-,CASSFLTGTGTSEQYF,TGTGCCAGCAGCTTCCTCACCGGGACAGGGACCAGCGAGCAGTACTTC
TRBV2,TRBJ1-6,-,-,CASSRDRTTYNSPLHF,TGTGCCAGCAGCAGGGACCGCACAACCTATAATTCACCCCTCCACTTT
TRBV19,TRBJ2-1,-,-,CASSIVSGDEQFF,TGTGCCAGTAGTATAGTCTCGGGAGATGAGCAGTTCTTC
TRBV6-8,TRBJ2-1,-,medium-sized,CASSERGRDEQFF,TGTGCCAGCAGTGAGAGGGGGAGGGATGAGCAGTTCTTC